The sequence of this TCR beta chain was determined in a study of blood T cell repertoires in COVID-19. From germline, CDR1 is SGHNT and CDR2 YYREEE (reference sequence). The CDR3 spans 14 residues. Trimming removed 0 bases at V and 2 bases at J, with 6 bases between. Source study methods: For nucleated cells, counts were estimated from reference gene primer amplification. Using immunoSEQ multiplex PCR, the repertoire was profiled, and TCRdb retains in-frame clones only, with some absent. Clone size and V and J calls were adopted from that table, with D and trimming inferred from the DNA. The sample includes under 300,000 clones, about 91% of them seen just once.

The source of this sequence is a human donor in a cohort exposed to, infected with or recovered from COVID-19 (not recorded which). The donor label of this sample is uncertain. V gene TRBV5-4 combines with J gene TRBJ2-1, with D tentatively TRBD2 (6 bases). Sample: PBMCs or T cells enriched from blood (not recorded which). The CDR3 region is CASSLGGAYNEQFF. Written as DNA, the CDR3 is TGTGCCAGCAGCTTGGGGGGGGCCTACAATGAGCAGTTCTTC.